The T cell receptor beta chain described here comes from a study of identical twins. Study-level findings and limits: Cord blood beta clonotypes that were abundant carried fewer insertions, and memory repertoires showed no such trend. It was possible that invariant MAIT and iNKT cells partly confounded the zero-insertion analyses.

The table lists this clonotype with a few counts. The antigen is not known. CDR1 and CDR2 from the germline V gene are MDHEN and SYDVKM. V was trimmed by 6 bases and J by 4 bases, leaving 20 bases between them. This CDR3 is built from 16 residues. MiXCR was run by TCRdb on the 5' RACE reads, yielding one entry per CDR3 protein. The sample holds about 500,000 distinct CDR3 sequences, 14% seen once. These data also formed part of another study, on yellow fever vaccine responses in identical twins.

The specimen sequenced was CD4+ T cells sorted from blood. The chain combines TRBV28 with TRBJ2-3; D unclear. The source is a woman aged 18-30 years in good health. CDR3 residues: CASSPNRIGLADTQYF. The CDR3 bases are TGTGCCAGCAGCCCTAATAGGATCGGTCTGGCAGATACGCAGTATTTT.